These T cell receptor beta chains were read from a single sample in a study of T cell responses to AZD1222 COVID-19 vaccine. Libraries were prepared by immunoSEQ multiplex PCR; TCRdb keeps only in-frame clonotypes and omits some of them. The top ten hold about 9.1% of the sample, which has about 140,000 clones, around 93% seen once. Sample: peripheral blood, taken on day 0 of AZD1222 vaccination. These receptors were collected from an adult in good health. Each CDR3 is given with its conserved first and last residue. The D gene is left open where the match is weak. Clone size is stated in some rows and not others, as once, few, many or a class when expanded.

D: TRBD2
V: TRBV7-2
size: -
J: TRBJ2-1
CDR3: CASRGIGRGIHNEQFF
DNA: TGTGCCAGCAGGGGTATAGGGAGGGGAATACACAATGAGCAGTTCTTC

D: -
V: TRBV5-1
size: -
J: TRBJ1-6
CDR3: CASSLGTEPRVALHF
DNA: TGCGCCAGCAGCTTGGGGACAGAGCCGAGGGTGGCCCTCCACTTT

D: TRBD1
V: TRBV7-9
size: -
J: TRBJ2-7
CDR3: CASSWTGGGHEQYF
DNA: TGTGCCAGCAGCTGGACAGGGGGCGGCCACGAGCAGTACTTC

D: -
V: TRBV12-5
size: -
J: TRBJ2-7
CDR3: CASGSGAPLTEQYF
DNA: TGTGCTAGTGGATCGGGGGCCCCCCTTACCGAGCAGTACTTC

D: -
V: TRBV4-3
size: once
J: TRBJ1-5
CDR3: CASSQDRGSPSYQPQHF
DNA: TGCGCCAGCAGCCAAGATCGGGGGAGTCCGTCGTATCAGCCCCAGCATTTT

D: -
V: TRBV12-3/TRBV12-4
size: -
J: TRBJ1-2
CDR3: CASSLNYGYTF
DNA: TGTGCCAGCAGTTTAAACTATGGCTACACCTTC

D: -
V: TRBV9
size: -
J: TRBJ1-1
CDR3: CASSQDTTVMNTEAFF
DNA: TGTGCCAGCAGCCAAGACACAACTGTTATGAACACTGAAGCTTTCTTT

D: TRBD2
V: TRBV27
size: -
J: TRBJ2-3
CDR3: CASSLSSRGLGDTQYF
DNA: TGTGCCAGCAGTTTATCCTCGCGGGGGTTAGGAGATACGCAGTATTTT

D: -
V: TRBV5-1
size: -
J: TRBJ2-5
CDR3: CASSYGQGETQYF
DNA: TGCGCCAGCAGCTACGGGCAGGGGGAGACCCAGTACTTC

D: TRBD1
V: TRBV30
size: -
J: TRBJ1-1
CDR3: CAWDRETEAFF
DNA: TGTGCCTGGGACAGGGAAACTGAAGCTTTCTTT

D: TRBD2
V: TRBV7-2
size: -
J: TRBJ2-3
CDR3: CASSLFGRGAQDTQYF
DNA: TGTGCCAGCAGCTTATTCGGGCGGGGGGCCCAAGATACGCAGTATTTT

D: -
V: TRBV19
size: -
J: TRBJ2-1
CDR3: CASSVSGPFNEQFF
DNA: TGTGCCAGTAGTGTGAGTGGCCCCTTTAATGAGCAGTTCTTC

D: TRBD1
V: TRBV19
size: -
J: TRBJ2-3
CDR3: CASSKEDTYRGDGHTDTQYF
DNA: TGTGCCAGTAGTAAGGAGGACACTTACAGGGGTGACGGTCACACAGATACGCAGTATTTT

D: -
V: TRBV30
size: -
J: TRBJ1-2
CDR3: CAWSVVGGGRSYTF
DNA: TGTGCCTGGAGTGTGGTCGGGGGAGGAAGGAGCTACACCTTC

D: -
V: TRBV5-6
size: -
J: TRBJ1-4
CDR3: CASSSRDELFF
DNA: TGTGCCAGCAGCTCCCGGGACGAACTGTTTTTT

D: -
V: TRBV6-5
size: -
J: TRBJ1-1
CDR3: CASSYAQWRHSEAFF
DNA: TGTGCCAGCAGTTACGCTCAGTGGAGGCACTCAGAAGCTTTCTTT

D: -
V: TRBV21-1
size: -
J: TRBJ1-5
CDR3: CASSRMAGEGKQPQHF
DNA: TGTGCCAGCAGCCGCATGGCGGGGGAAGGAAAGCAGCCCCAGCATTTT

D: -
V: TRBV7-8
size: -
J: TRBJ1-5
CDR3: CASSFTTGLNQPQHF
DNA: TGTGCCAGCAGCTTCACAACAGGGCTTAATCAGCCCCAGCATTTT

D: -
V: TRBV6-5
size: -
J: TRBJ1-3
CDR3: CASTKGLYSGNTIYF
DNA: TGTGCCAGCACCAAGGGACTCTACTCTGGAAACACCATATATTTT

D: -
V: TRBV7-8
size: -
J: TRBJ1-1
CDR3: CASSLGTQAKAFF
DNA: TGTGCCAGCAGCTTAGGGACACAGGCAAAAGCTTTCTTT

D: -
V: TRBV5-4
size: -
J: TRBJ1-5
CDR3: CASSLGQYQPQHF
DNA: TGTGCCAGCAGCTTGGGACAGTATCAGCCCCAGCATTTT

D: -
V: TRBV3-1/TRBV3-2
size: -
J: TRBJ1-2
CDR3: CASSRYHTANYGYTF
DNA: TGTGCCAGCAGCCGCTACCACACGGCTAACTATGGCTACACCTTC

D: -
V: TRBV7-8
size: few
J: TRBJ1-5
CDR3: CASSLQETVSGQPQHF
DNA: TGTGCCAGCAGCTTACAAGAGACAGTTTCGGGTCAGCCCCAGCATTTT

D: TRBD1
V: TRBV19
size: -
J: TRBJ1-2
CDR3: CASNPWGTGDYGYTF
DNA: TGTGCCAGTAACCCTTGGGGGACAGGGGACTATGGCTACACCTTC

D: TRBD1
V: TRBV30
size: -
J: TRBJ1-1
CDR3: CAWRTGGTEAFF
DNA: TGTGCCTGGAGAACAGGGGGCACTGAAGCTTTCTTT

D: TRBD2
V: TRBV28
size: -
J: TRBJ2-5
CDR3: CASSKAGGALQETQYF
DNA: TGTGCCAGCAGTAAAGCGGGGGGCGCCCTGCAAGAGACCCAGTACTTC

D: -
V: TRBV15
size: -
J: TRBJ1-2
CDR3: CATSRDWGLGGFDGYTF
DNA: TGTGCCACCAGCAGAGATTGGGGGTTGGGAGGGTTCGATGGCTACACCTTC

D: -
V: TRBV6-2/TRBV6-3
size: -
J: TRBJ1-2
CDR3: CASSYSTAGGGYTF
DNA: TGTGCCAGCAGTTACTCGACGGCAGGTGGGGGCTACACCTTC

D: TRBD1
V: TRBV2
size: -
J: TRBJ1-1
CDR3: CASSELGQDTNTEAFF
DNA: TGTGCCAGCAGTGAATTGGGACAGGACACCAACACTGAAGCTTTCTTT

D: -
V: TRBV27
size: once
J: TRBJ1-1
CDR3: CASSLTRRSTEAFF
DNA: TGTGCCAGCAGTTTAACTCGGAGGTCCACTGAAGCTTTCTTT

D: TRBD1
V: TRBV19
size: once
J: TRBJ1-4
CDR3: CASGETGGMKLFF
DNA: TGTGCCAGTGGAGAGACAGGGGGCATGAAACTGTTTTTT

D: TRBD1
V: TRBV7-9
size: -
J: TRBJ1-1
CDR3: CASSFPGDRRNTEAFF
DNA: TGTGCCAGCAGCTTTCCAGGGGACAGGCGGAACACTGAAGCTTTCTTT

D: TRBD2
V: TRBV24-1
size: -
J: TRBJ2-5
CDR3: CATRGGPQETQYF
DNA: TGTGCCACCCGGGGGGGCCCCCAAGAGACCCAGTACTTC

D: -
V: TRBV28
size: -
J: TRBJ1-5
CDR3: CACEGTNQPQHF
DNA: TGTGCCTGCGAAGGAACCAATCAGCCCCAGCATTTT

D: -
V: TRBV29-1
size: -
J: TRBJ2-7
CDR3: CSVAPGTAYEQYF
DNA: TGCAGCGTGGCCCCCGGGACGGCCTACGAGCAGTACTTC

D: -
V: TRBV5-6
size: -
J: TRBJ2-3
CDR3: CASSFPQSTDTQYF
DNA: TGTGCCAGCAGCTTTCCCCAAAGCACAGATACGCAGTATTTT

D: -
V: TRBV19
size: -
J: TRBJ2-3
CDR3: CASSLVSTDTQYF
DNA: TGTGCCAGTAGTTTAGTGAGCACAGATACGCAGTATTTT

D: -
V: TRBV11-3
size: -
J: TRBJ1-1
CDR3: CASSLGSGVNTEAFF
DNA: TGTGCCAGCAGCCTAGGATCGGGGGTGAACACTGAAGCTTTCTTT

D: -
V: TRBV6-5
size: -
J: TRBJ1-1
CDR3: CASSYSARYTEAFF
DNA: TGTGCCAGCAGTTACTCTGCCAGATACACTGAAGCTTTCTTT

D: -
V: TRBV5-6
size: -
J: TRBJ1-1
CDR3: CASSSKGGANTEAFF
DNA: TGTGCCAGCAGCTCGAAAGGTGGGGCTAACACTGAAGCTTTCTTT

D: -
V: TRBV15
size: -
J: TRBJ2-3
CDR3: CATSRDTDTQYF
DNA: TGTGCCACCAGCAGAGACACAGATACGCAGTATTTT

D: -
V: TRBV2
size: -
J: TRBJ2-4
CDR3: CASSTSIAKNIQYF
DNA: TGTGCCAGCAGCACATCCATAGCCAAAAACATTCAGTACTTC